Below, 27 T cell receptor beta chains from the same sample are listed, as sequenced in a study of T cell clonality in common variable immunodeficiency. Produced via immunoSEQ multiplex PCR; TCRdb's table is partial and in-frame only. The data show approximately 81,000 clones, none appearing only once, with around 0.8% held by the ten largest. The sequenced sample consisted of peripheral blood mononuclear cells. These receptors all stem from a person between 18 and 75 years old in good health.

Concerning this clone: The CDR3 end falls 3 residues outside the read, so it is completed with the germline J gene. The gene calls are TRBV20-1 and TRBJ1-3; possibly TRBD1 for D (6 bases). The CDR3 runs 15 residues. Germline loops: CDR1 DFQATT, CDR2 SNEGSKA (reference sequence). Trimming left V 3 bases short and J 0 bases short, with 12 bases between. The CDR3 here is CSASRRGASGNTIYF. Partial CDR3 DNA: TGCAGTGCTAGCCGCAGGGGAGCCTCTGGAAACACC.

This clone has ten or more counts. The sequence runs out 3 residues before the end of the CDR3; the remainder is reconstructed from the germline J gene. This chain joins TRBV14 and TRBJ2-6; 9 positions agree with TRBD1. Germline V gene data show CDR1 as SGHDN and CDR2 as FVKESK. This CDR3 region has 17 residues. V was clipped by 4 bases and J by 1 base; unmatched bases: 5. CDR3 residues: CASSPGTGKSGANVLTF. The covered CDR3 bases are TGTGCCAGCAGCCCCGGGACAGGGAAATCTGGGGCCAACGTC.

This clone was counted ten times or more. Read data end 3 residues before the CDR3 end; the end is taken from the germline J gene. This rearrangement joins TRBV9 to TRBJ2-4, with unresolved D. The germline CDR1 and CDR2 sequences are SGDLS and YYNGEE. Trimming removed 4 bases from V and 0 bases from J, with 8 bases in between. The CDR3 loop spans 14 amino acids. The CDR3 DNA, read in part, is TGTGCCAGCAGCCCAAAATTAGCCAAAAACATT. It yields the protein CASSPKLAKNI. The full CDR3 is CASSPKLAKNIQYF.

This clone was seen repeatedly, ten times or more. The CDR3 extends 3 residues past the end of the read, so its final part is completed from the germline J gene. V gene TRBV28 combines with J gene TRBJ2-7, with a possible D match to TRBD1 (7 bases). Germline V lookup: CDR1 MDHEN, CDR2 SYDVKM. CDR3 length: 13 residues. Trimming stripped 8 bases from V and 3 bases from J, with 14 bases between. The CDR3 DNA, read in part, is TGTGCCAGCCGACAGGGAGGAAACTACGAG. Its protein is CASRQGGNYE. The whole CDR3 sequence reads CASRQGGNYEQYF.

At least ten counts were recorded for this clone. The CDR3 end is not reached by the read, which stops 3 residues before it; the germline J gene fills it in. The genes are TRBV7-2 and TRBJ2-2, with 8 bases lining up with TRBD2. Germline V gives CDR1 SGHTA, CDR2 FQGNSA. The CDR3 runs to 15 residues. With V trimmed by 4 bases and J by 6 bases, 7 bases remained unmatched. The chain's CDR3 is CASSSRTSSAGELFF. CDR3 DNA (partial): TGTGCCAGCAGCTCCCGGACTAGCTCTGCCGGGGAG.

This clone was seen ten or more times. Sequencing ends 3 residues short of the CDR3 end; the germline J gene provides the rest. The rearrangement links TRBV5-1 to TRBJ1-4, with TRBD1 matching 10 bases. After removal of 4 bases from V and 8 bases from J, the junction contained 5 bases not matched to a gene. The CDR3 length is 14 residues. The germline V gene encodes CDR1 SGHRS and CDR2 YFSETQ. The CDR3 here is CASSPGTGEEKLFF. CDR3 DNA, as far as it was read: TGCGCCAGCAGCCCGGGGACAGGGGAAGAAAAA.

This clone was observed at least ten times. The sequence runs out 3 residues before the end of the CDR3; the remainder is reconstructed from the germline J gene. V gene TRBV12-3 or TRBV12-4 combines with J gene TRBJ1-2; D is uncertain. V lost 5 bases to trimming and J lost 7 bases, with 8 bases between them. This CDR3 is built from 11 residues. The sequenced part of the CDR3 DNA is TGTGCCAGCAGTAGGCGGAGTGGC. Protein: CASSRRSG. In full, the CDR3 reads CASSRRSGYTF.

This clone was detected many times. The CDR3 end is not reached by the read, which stops 3 residues before it; the germline J gene fills it in. V and J are TRBV6-2 or TRBV6-3 and TRBJ2-7; 7 positions match TRBD1. In germline, CDR1 is MNHEY, CDR2 SVGEGT. The ends lost 4 bases at V and 4 bases at J; junction bases unmatched: 10. CDR3 length: 15 residues. CDR3 DNA (partial): TGTGCCAGCAGTTTCGTACAGGGGAGCGAATACGAG. Translation: CASSFVQGSEYE. The entire CDR3 protein reads CASSFVQGSEYEQYF.

This clone was detected ten times or more. Read sequence stops 3 residues before the CDR3 end, and the germline J gene provides the missing end. This chain uses TRBV18 with TRBJ2-7, with TRBD1 matching over 8 bases. Germline assignment: CDR1 KGHSH and CDR2 LQKENI. V dropped 6 bases and J dropped 0; count of bases not matched to a gene: 7. This CDR3 spans 15 amino acids. The chain's CDR3 is CASSRQGINSYEQYF. The DNA read from the CDR3 is TGTGCCAGCTCTAGACAGGGGATTAACTCCTACGAG.

There are many counts of this clone. The read is 3 residues too short to cover the CDR3 end, so that end is filled in from the germline J gene. The V gene is TRBV10-3, the J gene TRBJ2-2; D uncertain. This CDR3 is built from 16 residues. The germline V gene encodes CDR1 ENHRY and CDR2 SYGVKD. V was pared by 1 base and J by 3 bases, with 12 bases between. The part of the CDR3 DNA that was read is TGTGCCATCAGTGAGTGGAGCGAGGAGTACACCGGGGAG. This sequence encodes CAISEWSEEYTGE. In full, the CDR3 is CAISEWSEEYTGELFF.

This clone was observed at least ten times. CDR3 sequence reads: CSARSLAGGPGTDTQYF. The part of the CDR3 DNA that was read is TGCAGTGCTAGATCGCTAGCGGGAGGGCCGGGCACAGATACG. This chain connects TRBV20-1 to TRBJ2-3; 12 positions match TRBD2. The read ends 3 residues early relative to the CDR3; the germline J gene fills the gap. The CDR3 totals 17 residues. CDR1 is DFQATT and CDR2 is SNEGSKA in the germline V gene (reference sequence). V lost 2 bases and J lost 1; bases outside the gene matches: 7.

This clone came up many times. The sequence runs out 3 residues before the end of the CDR3; the remainder is reconstructed from the germline J gene. The chain combines TRBV28 with TRBJ2-7; 9 positions agree with TRBD1. In germline, CDR1 is MDHEN, CDR2 SYDVKM. V dropped 6 bases and J dropped 2; count of bases not matched to a gene: 11. The CDR3 covers 16 residues. The chain's CDR3 is CASRRTGTGPTYEQYF. The DNA read from the CDR3 is TGTGCCAGCAGACGGACCGGGACAGGGCCTACCTACGAG.

This clone was counted ten times or more. The DNA ends 3 residues before the CDR3 does, and the rest of the CDR3 is filled in from the germline J gene. The chain joins TRBV20-1 to TRBJ2-5; TRBD2 matches 8 bases. This CDR3 is built from 15 residues. Germline assignment: CDR1 DFQATT and CDR2 SNEGSKA (reference sequence). Trimming took 1 base from V and 5 from J; bases not matched to a gene: 9. The DNA read from the CDR3 is TGCAGTGCTAGAGGGAGGAGCGGGAGTGAGGAGACC. Its protein product is CSARGRSGSEET. The whole CDR3 protein reads CSARGRSGSEETQYF.

The sample holds many counts of this clone. The read ends 3 residues before the CDR3 terminus; that terminus is restored from the germline J gene. The chain joins TRBV5-6 to TRBJ2-7; D is ambiguous. This CDR3 is built from 11 residues. Germline values: CDR1 SGHDT, CDR2 YYEEEE. The V gene lost 3 bases and the J gene lost 3 bases, with 4 bases spanning the gap. The DNA read from the CDR3 is TGTGCCAGCAGCTACTACTACGAG. Its protein is CASSYYYE. The entire CDR3 protein reads CASSYYYEQYF.

Worth noting for this clone: The read ends 3 residues early relative to the CDR3; the germline J gene fills the gap. V gene TRBV7-9 combines with J gene TRBJ2-7; no definite D call. V was pared by 3 bases and J by 4 bases, with 13 bases between. The CDR3 has 14 residues. CDR1 is SEHNR and CDR2 is FQNEAQ in the germline V gene (reference sequence). The part of the CDR3 DNA that was read is TGTGCCAGCAGCTTTGGATTAGCAGCTTACGAG. Protein product: CASSFGLAAYE. The entire CDR3 protein is CASSFGLAAYEQYF.

In the case of this clone: The read is 3 residues too short to cover the CDR3 end, so that end is filled in from the germline J gene. The chain is built from TRBV7-3 and TRBJ1-5; tentatively, D is TRBD1 (6 bases). The germline CDR1 and CDR2 sequences are SGHTA and FQGTGA. The length of the CDR3 is 14 residues. Trimming removed 3 bases at V and 6 bases at J, with 12 bases between. The CDR3 reads CASSFNTGSQPQHF. CDR3 DNA, as far as it was read: TGTGCCAGCAGCTTCAATACAGGGAGTCAGCCC.

Ten or more counts support this clone. One end of the junction does not line up with germline, which may come from a read error. The read gets to within 3 residues of the CDR3 end, and the germline J gene fills in the rest. This chain uses TRBV7-7 with TRBJ2-2; a weak D match, TRBD2 (6 bases). Germline-derived CDR1 and CDR2 are SSHAT and FNYEAQ (reference sequence). This CDR3 region has 15 residues. CDR3 sequence: CASSLSGLGTGELFF. The part of the CDR3 DNA that was read is TGTGCTAGCAGCTTGAGCGGGCTGGGCACCGGGGAG.

This clone was counted at least ten times. The read ends 3 residues shy of where the CDR3 ends; the end is completed using the germline J gene. V gene TRBV6-2 or TRBV6-3 combines with J gene TRBJ1-1; D gene uncertain. This CDR3 comprises 15 residues. Germline CDR1 is MNHEY and CDR2 is SVGEGT. V shed 6 bases and J shed 4 bases, with 18 bases lying between them. CDR3 bases read: TGTGCCAGCAGCCTAATCGGGGAGCGGGGCACTGAA. The encoded protein is CASSLIGERGTE. The whole CDR3 protein reads CASSLIGERGTEAFF.

This clone was seen repeatedly, ten times or more. The junction shows a germline mismatch at one end, possibly a read error. The read ends 3 residues shy of where the CDR3 ends; the end is completed using the germline J gene. The rearrangement links TRBV7-7 to TRBJ2-3, with 8 bases aligning to TRBD1. Germline V CDR1 and CDR2: SSHAT, FNYEAQ (reference sequence). CDR3 size: 17 residues. The CDR3 protein is CASSLNLGGQGIDTQYF. CDR3 bases read: TGTGCTAGCAGCTTAAACCTCGGTGGACAGGGCATTGATACG.

This clone was detected many times. The CDR3 end lies 3 residues beyond the end of the read and is filled in from the germline J gene. V is TRBV7-2 and J is TRBJ2-1; 8 positions agree with TRBD2. V was pared by 2 bases and J by 9 bases, with 6 bases of the junction left unmatched. The CDR3 length is 14 residues. Per the germline V gene, CDR1 is SGHTA and CDR2 is FQGNSA. The chain's CDR3 is CASSLNRGGREQFF. Incomplete CDR3 DNA: TGTGCCAGCAGCTTAAATCGGGGGGGACGTGAG.

This clone has a count of ten or more. Read sequence stops 3 residues before the CDR3 end, and the germline J gene provides the missing end. The chain combines TRBV30 with TRBJ2-7; 8 nucleotides line up with TRBD2. The J segment lost 4 bases and the V segment lost 0 bases, leaving 5 bases of the junction unmatched. The CDR3 sequence is 14 residues long. Germline values: CDR1 GTSNPN, CDR2 SVGIG (reference sequence). This CDR3 reads CAWSVFAGGYEQYF. The part of the CDR3 DNA that was read is TGTGCCTGGAGTGTCTTTGCGGGAGGTTACGAG. The variable domain in full, with the rest retrieved from reference TRBV30 and TRBJ2-7, is SQTIHQWPATLVQPVGSPLSLECTVEGTSNPNLYWYRQAAGRGLQLLFYSVGIGQISSEVPQNLSASRPQDRQFILSSKKLLLSDSGFYLCAWSVFAGGYEQYFGPGTRLTVT.

This clone was detected many times. The junction departs from the called germline gene at one end, perhaps through a read error. The sequence runs out 3 residues before the end of the CDR3; the remainder is reconstructed from the germline J gene. The chain combines TRBV4-2 with TRBJ2-7, with D tentatively TRBD1 (6 bases). CDR1 LGHNA and CDR2 YNFKEQ come from the germline V gene. There are 14 residues in the CDR3. The CDR3: CASSPSQGRYEQYF. Partial CDR3 DNA: TGCGCCAGCAGCCCCTCCCAGGGGCGATACGAG.

This clone was found many times. The DNA ends 3 residues before the CDR3 does, and the rest of the CDR3 is filled in from the germline J gene. The rearrangement joins TRBV20-1 to TRBJ1-1, with D hard to call. V was pared by 3 bases and J by 6 bases, with 14 bases between. The CDR3 is 13 residues long. Germline CDR1 reads DFQATT; CDR2 reads SNEGSKA (reference sequence). The CDR3 loop is CSARFGGLSEAFF. The CDR3 DNA, read in part, is TGCAGTGCTAGGTTCGGAGGACTTTCTGAA.

This clone was recorded at least ten times. The CDR3 is cut off 3 residues early in the read; its end comes from the germline J gene. This chain links TRBV5-6 with TRBJ2-7, with TRBD1 matching 8 bases. The CDR3 runs to 13 residues. Trimming took 4 bases from V and 4 from J; bases not matched to a gene: 4. Germline assignment: CDR1 SGHDT and CDR2 YYEEEE. The sequenced CDR3 bases are TGTGCCAGCAGCGGGGGACAGGCTTACGAG. It translates to CASSGGQAYE. The CDR3 in its entirety is CASSGGQAYEQYF.

This clone was seen repeatedly, ten times or more. The read terminates 3 residues ahead of where the CDR3 ends, so the germline J gene completes it. The gene calls are TRBV19 and TRBJ2-3; either TRBD1 or TRBD2 may supply D (5 bases each). In germline, CDR1 is LNHDA, CDR2 SQIVND (reference sequence). The length of the CDR3 is 14 residues. V was shortened by 6 bases and J by 4 bases, with 14 bases between the two germline ends. Here the CDR3 reads CASRERGKPDTQYF. The DNA read from the CDR3 is TGTGCCAGTAGAGAGAGGGGTAAACCAGATACG.

This clone was counted ten times or more. The read stops 3 residues short of the end of the CDR3; the missing end is completed from the germline J gene. The chain links TRBV7-2 to TRBJ2-1, with 9 bases identical to TRBD2. With 1 base clipped from V and 4 bases from J, the junction kept 2 bases outside the gene matches. Germline values: CDR1 SGHTA, CDR2 FQGNSA. The CDR3 consists of 15 residues. This chain's CDR3 is CASSLGLAEYNEQFF. The covered CDR3 bases are TGTGCCAGCAGCTTAGGACTAGCGGAATACAATGAG.

This clone was seen many times. Other DNA sequences within the sample encode an identical CDR3. The part of the CDR3 DNA that was read is TGTGCCAGCAGCTTAACGCAAGGTCCCTATGAAAAA. Protein product: CASSLTQGPYEK. The full CDR3 protein is CASSLTQGPYEKLFF. This chain joins TRBV7-2 and TRBJ1-4; no clear D gene. The CDR3 end is not reached by the read, which stops 3 residues before it; the germline J gene fills it in. Germline V gene sequence: CDR1 SGHTA, CDR2 FQGNSA. This CDR3 has 15 amino acids. V was pared by 2 bases and J by 6 bases, with 13 bases between.